The rows below give T cell receptor beta chains drawn from one sample of a study of response to subunit inactivated influenza vaccine. Via MiXCR, TCRdb re-called the RT-PCR reads, giving one row per CDR3 protein. Here the sample spans 650,000 to 700,000 distinct CDR3 sequences, approximately 14% being singletons. The sequencing here drew on PBMCs from blood, taken roughly 12 days after vaccination. These receptor sequences come from a man over 45 who received an inactivated influenza vaccine. Both conserved end residues are part of each CDR3. The D gene is left open where the match is weak. The size field is filled for only some rows; it gives once, few, many or a size class.

V gene	D gene	clone size	J gene	CDR3 DNA	CDR3 protein
TRBV12-3/TRBV12-4	TRBD2	many	TRBJ2-5	TGTGCCAGCAGTTTGACTAGCGAGGTGGAGACCCAGTACTTC	CASSLTSEVETQYF
TRBV15	.	few	TRBJ2-7	TGTGCCACCAGCAAAACAGGGAACCGCGAGCAGTACTTC	CATSKTGNREQYF
TRBV12-3/TRBV12-4	.	.	TRBJ2-1	TGTGCCAGCAGTATCCAAGCGGCGGTATCCTACAATGAGCAGTTCTTC	CASSIQAAVSYNEQFF
TRBV19	TRBD1	.	TRBJ1-6	TGTGCCAGTCGCCCCGGGACAGGTGCCTCACCCCTCCACTTT	CASRPGTGASPLHF
TRBV6-5	.	few	TRBJ1-5	TGTGCCAGCAGTGACTGGAGGGGTCAGCCCCAGCATTTT	CASSDWRGQPQHF
TRBV10-3	.	.	TRBJ2-3	TGTGCCATCAGTGAGACTAGGGCAGATACGCAGTATTTT	CAISETRADTQYF
TRBV6-2/TRBV6-3	.	many	TRBJ2-4	TGTGCCAGCAGTTTCTCTTCCGGGGCGCTCGGCATTCAGTACTTC	CASSFSSGALGIQYF
TRBV20-1	.	.	TRBJ2-7	TGCAGTGCTAGAGAGCGCAGGAGGGCAGGGGCTTCCTACGAGCAGTACTTC	CSARERRRAGASYEQYF
TRBV20-1	.	many	TRBJ2-7	TGCAGTGCTAGTCCTTCCCGGAACTCCTACGAGCAGTACTTC	CSASPSRNSYEQYF
TRBV5-1	.	few	TRBJ2-5	TGCGCCAGCAGCTTGGGAGGTGCCCTTCAAGAGACCCAGTACTTC	CASSLGGALQETQYF
TRBV7-2	.	.	TRBJ1-5	TGTGCCAGCAGCTTATATGGGACGGTTTATCAGCCCCAGCATTTT	CASSLYGTVYQPQHF
TRBV29-1	.	many	TRBJ1-2	TGCAGCGTTGGGCGGGACACAAACTATGGCTACACCTTC	CSVGRDTNYGYTF
TRBV20-1	.	.	TRBJ2-5	TGCAGTGGGGTACTCTTGGGGTTCGAGACCCAGTACTTC	CSGVLLGFETQYF
TRBV15	TRBD1	few	TRBJ2-5	TGTGCCACCAGCAGAGATTTAGGGGGCTGGGAGACCCAGTACTTC	CATSRDLGGWETQYF
TRBV7-8	TRBD2	few	TRBJ2-1	TGTGCCAGCAGCTTATCTAGCGGGGAGTACAATGAGCAGTTCTTC	CASSLSSGEYNEQFF
TRBV27	TRBD2	.	TRBJ2-3	TGTGCCAGCAGTTTCTGGGGGGGGGCAGATACGCAGTATTTT	CASSFWGGADTQYF
TRBV5-4	.	once	TRBJ2-5	TGTGCCAGCAGCTCCCCTGACGCGCAAGAGACCCAGTACTTC	CASSSPDAQETQYF
TRBV10-3	.	few	TRBJ1-5	TGTGCCATCACCGCAGGGTCGGGTCAGCCCCAGCATTTT	CAITAGSGQPQHF
TRBV5-1	.	few	TRBJ2-7	TGCGCCAGCAGCGCGAATGCGGGATCTAGGGGGCAGTACTTC	CASSANAGSRGQYF
TRBV6-2/TRBV6-3	TRBD1	.	TRBJ2-2	TGTGCCAGCAGTTACCCGCTTGGGGACAGGGGCCACGGGGAGCTGTTTTTT	CASSYPLGDRGHGELFF
TRBV27	TRBD1	few	TRBJ2-5	TGTGCCAGCAGTTTGGCAGGGGGCCTTCAAGAGACCCAGTACTTC	CASSLAGGLQETQYF
TRBV13	TRBD1	few	TRBJ2-1	TGTGCCAGCAGCTTCTACAGGACAGGGAACAATGAGCAGTTCTTC	CASSFYRTGNNEQFF
TRBV9	TRBD1	few	TRBJ2-6	TGTGCCAGCAGCGTAGTGCCAGGGGGCTCTGGGGCCAACGTCCTGACTTTC	CASSVVPGGSGANVLTF
TRBV20-1	.	few	TRBJ2-1	TGCAGTGCTAGTTTTGGACCAGGGGCCTACAATGAGCAGTTCTTC	CSASFGPGAYNEQFF
TRBV5-1	.	few	TRBJ1-2	TGCGCCAGCAGCTTGGACAATCCAGGGCGCGATGGCTACACCTTC	CASSLDNPGRDGYTF
TRBV14	.	.	TRBJ2-3	TGTGCCAGCAGCCAAGATCAGGCAGGGCGTGGCACAGATACGCAGTATTTT	CASSQDQAGRGTDTQYF
TRBV28	.	.	TRBJ1-1	TGTGCCAGCAGCGAGCCGGGCACTAAAGCTTTCTTT	CASSEPGTKAFF
TRBV4-3	.	.	TRBJ2-4	TGCGCCAGCAGCCAAGTCCCGCAGGGCTGGACCAAAAACATTCAGTACTTC	CASSQVPQGWTKNIQYF
TRBV12-3/TRBV12-4	TRBD1	few	TRBJ1-6	TGTGCCAGCACCCCAGGGGGCTATTCACCCCTCCACTTT	CASTPGGYSPLHF
TRBV7-9	.	many	TRBJ1-2	TGTGCCAGCAGCTTAGGCACAGGGAACTATGGCTACACCTTC	CASSLGTGNYGYTF
TRBV25-1	TRBD1	.	TRBJ2-1	TGTGCCAGCAGTGAAGCAACAGGGGGCGTTAGTAATGAGCAGTTCTTC	CASSEATGGVSNEQFF
TRBV12-3/TRBV12-4	.	.	TRBJ2-5	TGTGCCAGCAGTTTAGCGGGGATTGAGACCCAGTACTTC	CASSLAGIETQYF
TRBV20-1	TRBD1	.	TRBJ2-3	TGCAGTGCTAGCGCTGGGACAGGGGAGCAGTATTTT	CSASAGTGEQYF
TRBV28	TRBD1	few	TRBJ1-5	TGTGCCAGCAGTGTACAGGGGGCGAGCTATCAGCCCCAGCATTTT	CASSVQGASYQPQHF
TRBV6-5	.	few	TRBJ2-7	TGTGCCAGCAGTTACTCGGGCAGAAGCTCCTACGAGCAGTACTTC	CASSYSGRSSYEQYF
TRBV30	.	.	TRBJ2-2	TGTGCCTCCTTAAAGACAGATTTACCGAACACCGGGGAGCTGTTTTTT	CASLKTDLPNTGELFF
TRBV20-1	TRBD1	.	TRBJ2-7	TGCAGTGCAACAGGGGACCCAACCTACGAGCAGTACTTC	CSATGDPTYEQYF
TRBV7-8	TRBD2	.	TRBJ2-1	TGTGCCAGCAGCCGTAGCGGGAGCGGCAATGAGCAGTTCTTC	CASSRSGSGNEQFF
TRBV10-3	.	many	TRBJ2-3	TGTGCCATCAGTACGATGATTGCAGATACGCAGTATTTT	CAISTMIADTQYF
TRBV27	TRBD1	few	TRBJ1-2	TGTGCCAGCAGCCGGGACAGGGAAGTTGGAGGCTACACCTTC	CASSRDREVGGYTF
TRBV20-1	TRBD1	.	TRBJ1-2	TGCAGTTCCACTACCGGACAGGGATCGAGTGGCTACACCTTC	CSSTTGQGSSGYTF
TRBV12-3/TRBV12-4	TRBD2	.	TRBJ2-7	TGTGCCAGCAGCAAGGGAGGGGTGGCTAGCAGAGCCTACGAGCAGTACTTC	CASSKGGVASRAYEQYF
TRBV5-5	TRBD2	many	TRBJ2-1	TGTGCCAGCGATCAGGGACTAGGGTTTTCCTACAATGAGCAGTTCTTC	CASDQGLGFSYNEQFF
TRBV5-1	.	.	TRBJ2-1	TGCGCCAGCAGCATGGCCCTGGGCGGCTACAATGAGCAGTTCTTC	CASSMALGGYNEQFF
TRBV5-1	.	many	TRBJ2-2	TGCGCCAGCAGCTTGGGCAGGGGAGCAGCCACCGGGGAGCTGTTTTTT	CASSLGRGAATGELFF
TRBV29-1	.	.	TRBJ2-1	TGCAGCGTTGAGGGGGGCTATTCTTACAATGAGCAGTTCTTC	CSVEGGYSYNEQFF
TRBV7-2	TRBD1	few	TRBJ1-3	TGTGCCAGCAGCTATGCCCCGACAGGGGGCTCTGGAAACACCATATATTTT	CASSYAPTGGSGNTIYF
TRBV9	.	.	TRBJ1-2	TGTGCCAGCAAGTCGATCGGAGCTGGCTATGGCTACACCTTC	CASKSIGAGYGYTF